This note documents a single T cell receptor beta chain sequence. These data are taken from a study of glioma-infiltrating T cells after dendritic cell vaccination. On the study more broadly: Patients had newly diagnosed or recurrent glioblastoma and received dendritic cell vaccines.

Germline loops: CDR1 SGHTA, CDR2 FQGNSA. Unmatched junction bases numbered 4, after V lost 1 base and J lost 2 bases. The CDR3 loop spans 15 amino acids. Some clones are missing from TCRdb's copy, which holds only in-frame ones; the method was immunoSEQ multiplex PCR. The data show 95,000 to 110,000 clones, roughly 79% seen once. This receptor was obtained from a human donor with glioblastoma. V usage is TRBV7-2 and J usage is TRBJ2-5, with 7 bases that match TRBD1. The specimen was blood, collected before dendritic cell vaccination. The CDR3 DNA sequence: TGTGCCAGCAGCTTAGTGGGACAGCCTCAAGAGACCCAGTACTTC. Encoded protein: CASSLVGQPQETQYF.